The clone carrying this T cell receptor beta chain was seen just once. The CDR3 has 14 amino acids. Germline assignment: CDR1 SQVTM and CDR2 ANQGSEA. V shed 5 bases and J shed 8 bases, with 18 bases lying between them. The data were taken from a study of OX40 agonist ivuxolimab in advanced cancers. Sequenced by immunoSEQ multiplex PCR; TCRdb stores in-frame clones only, minus some. The sample yields 50,000 to 60,000 clones, approximately 89% seen once. The chain couples TRBV29-1 to TRBJ1-4, with unresolved D. The material was CD4+ or CD8+ T cells sorted from blood, obtained in a trial of the OX40 agonist ivuxolimab. This sequence was found in an adult with an advanced solid tumor such as melanoma, head and neck, liver or kidney cancer. CDR3 nucleotide sequence: TGCAGCGTTAGTTCCGGATCCATAGTAGAAAAACTGTTTTTT. Amino acid sequence: CSVSSGSIVEKLFF.